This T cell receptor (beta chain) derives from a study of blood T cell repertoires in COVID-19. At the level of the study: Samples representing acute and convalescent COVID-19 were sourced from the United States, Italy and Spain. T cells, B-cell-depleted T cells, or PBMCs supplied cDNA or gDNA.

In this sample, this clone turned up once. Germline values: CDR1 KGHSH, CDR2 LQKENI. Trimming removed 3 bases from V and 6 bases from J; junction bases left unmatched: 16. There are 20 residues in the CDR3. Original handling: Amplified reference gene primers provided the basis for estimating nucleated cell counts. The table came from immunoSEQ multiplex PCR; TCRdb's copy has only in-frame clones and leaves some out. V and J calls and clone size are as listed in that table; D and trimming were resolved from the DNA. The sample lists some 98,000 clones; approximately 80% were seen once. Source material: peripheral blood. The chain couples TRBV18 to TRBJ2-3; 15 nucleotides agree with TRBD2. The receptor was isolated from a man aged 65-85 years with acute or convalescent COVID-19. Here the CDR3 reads CASSPAAGTSGGRITDTQYF. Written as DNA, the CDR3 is TGTGCCAGCTCACCGGCGGCCGGGACTAGCGGGGGGAGGATAACGGATACGCAGTATTTT.